A selection of T cell receptor beta chains follows, all from one sample in a study of shared clonotypes between healthy human individuals. Method: immunoSEQ multiplex PCR; TCRdb's copy keeps in-frame clones and lacks some. This repertoire shows more than 2 million clones, approximately 92% found once; its top ten account for around 1.7%. The material sequenced was naive CD8+ T cells from PBMCs. These TCRs come from a man between 18 and 29 years old in good health. Some clones in this sample may be carry-over from other donors' samples. CDR3s include the opening cysteine and the closing phenylalanine or tryptophan. Some rows mark clone size as missing; the rest say once, few, many or name a class of expanded clone.

abundance	j_gene	v_gene	CDR3aa
-	TRBJ1-2	TRBV7-9	CASSPEPGYTF
-	TRBJ2-5	TRBV6-1	CASSERGEGTQETQYF
once	TRBJ2-2	TRBV5-1	CASSVGMLGVNTGELFF
-	TRBJ2-7	TRBV27	CASSLWGGGFYEQYF
-	TRBJ2-7	TRBV2	CASSVASGGLYEQYF
-	TRBJ2-1	TRBV7-6	CASSLRSGTGMDEQFF
-	TRBJ1-2	TRBV7-7	CASSSGQGENYGYTF
-	TRBJ2-7	TRBV27	CASSFSPGTGRYEQYF
-	TRBJ2-1	TRBV2	CASSERDSLRHEQFF
-	TRBJ1-3	TRBV7-2	CASSLTSQGSSGNTIYF
-	TRBJ1-2	TRBV7-9	CASSTMIYGYTF
-	TRBJ2-2	TRBV15	CATSILLAGGSTVLGELFF
-	TRBJ1-1	TRBV27	CASKTTGASGTEAFF
-	TRBJ2-7	TRBV30	CAWSVSGHLSSYEQYF
-	TRBJ1-5	TRBV15	CATSRDGDRGHQPQHF
-	TRBJ2-7	TRBV5-1	CASSAGQGEYF
-	TRBJ1-2	TRBV2	CASSLKTGHGANYGYTF
-	TRBJ1-2	TRBV5-4	CASSLVSASAGYTF
-	TRBJ2-2	TRBV4-1	CASSQDRREAPPGELFF
-	TRBJ2-1	TRBV27	CASSRRLAGDYNEQFF
-	TRBJ2-1	TRBV7-9	CASSFPPLRETPYNEQFF
-	TRBJ1-2	TRBV7-9	CASSLFGKANYGYTF
-	TRBJ2-2	TRBV7-9	CASPPNTGELFF
-	TRBJ2-7	TRBV4-1	CASSQDWRGYLGSYEQYF
-	TRBJ1-1	TRBV19	CASSPIRDGTNTEAFF
-	TRBJ2-7	TRBV5-1	CASSESGATYEQYF
-	TRBJ2-5	TRBV19	CASSTRGGKEETQYF
-	TRBJ2-7	TRBV28	CASSGTGGTSFYEQYF
few	TRBJ1-3	TRBV9	CASRSDRYGGNTIYF
-	TRBJ2-1	TRBV28	CASSPEVDNEQFF
-	TRBJ1-2	TRBV11-2	CASSTLKDRGRFYYGYTF
-	TRBJ1-2	TRBV28	CASSLLWTKDGYTF
few	TRBJ2-7	TRBV11-1	CASSPWDRAYEQYF
-	TRBJ1-2	TRBV7-2	CASSSTLTGGYGYTF
-	TRBJ2-2	TRBV7-9	CASSLRFGAGELFF
-	TRBJ2-5	TRBV27	CASSPGLAGVRQETQYF
-	TRBJ1-2	TRBV29-1	CSVEKSGGRNYGYTF
-	TRBJ1-2	TRBV4-3	CASSEGTASGGYTF
-	TRBJ2-7	TRBV30	CAWRREASYEQYF
-	TRBJ2-1	TRBV6-5	CASIAGSNNEQFF
-	TRBJ1-1	TRBV27	CASSPHATGRQAEAFF
-	TRBJ1-5	TRBV4-1	CASSQVSLADQPQHF